The clone carrying this T cell receptor (beta chain) was picked up many times. What it binds is unknown. This sample was taken from a study of CD8 T cells in ankylosing spondylitis. General study results and limits: Ankylosing spondylitis blood seemed to carry a telltale TCR beta motif made of fewer than ten highly homologous variants.

One entry per CDR3 protein results from TCRdb running MiXCR on the 5' RACE reads. Of 500,000 or so distinct CDR3 sequences listed, approximately 5.3% are singletons. This CDR3 contains 16 residues. J was trimmed by 6 bases and V by 4 bases; bases with no gene match: 12. CDR1 is SGHTA, CDR2 FQGNSA, per germline. This TCR was sampled from a male donor with ankylosing spondylitis. V usage is TRBV7-2 and J usage is TRBJ1-5, with 7 bases matching TRBD1. Input material: blood, either unsorted or a sorted T cell fraction (not recorded which). Here the CDR3 DNA reads TGTGCCAGCAGCTACCGGACAGGTTCGGAAAGTCAGCCCCAGCATTTT. Translated: CASSYRTGSESQPQHF. Full variable domain (remainder filled in from reference TRBV7-2 and TRBJ1-5): GAGVSQSPSNKVTEKGKDVELRCDPISGHTALYWYRQSLGQGLEFLIYFQGNSAPDKSGLPSDRFSAERTGGSVSTLTIQRTQQEDSAVYLCASSYRTGSESQPQHFGDGTRLSIL.